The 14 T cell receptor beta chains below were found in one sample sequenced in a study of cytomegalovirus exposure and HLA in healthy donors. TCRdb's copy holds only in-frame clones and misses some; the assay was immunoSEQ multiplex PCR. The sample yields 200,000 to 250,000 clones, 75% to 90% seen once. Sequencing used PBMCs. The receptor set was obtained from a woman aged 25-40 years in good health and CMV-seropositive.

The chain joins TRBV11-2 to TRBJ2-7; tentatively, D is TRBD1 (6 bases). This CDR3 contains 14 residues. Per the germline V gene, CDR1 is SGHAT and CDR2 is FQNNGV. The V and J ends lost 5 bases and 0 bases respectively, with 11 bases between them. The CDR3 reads CASSRTVSSYEQYF. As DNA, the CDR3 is TGTGCCAGCAGCCGGACAGTAAGCTCCTACGAGCAGTACTTC.

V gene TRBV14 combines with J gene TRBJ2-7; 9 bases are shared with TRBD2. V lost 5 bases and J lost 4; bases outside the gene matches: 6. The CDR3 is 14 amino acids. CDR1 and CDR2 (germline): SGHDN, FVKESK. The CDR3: CASSFSGSTYEQYF. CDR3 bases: TGTGCCAGCAGCTTTAGCGGGAGTACTTACGAGCAGTACTTC. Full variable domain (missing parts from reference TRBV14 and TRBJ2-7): EAGVTQFPSHSVIEKGQTVTLRCDPISGHDNLYWYRRVMGKEIKFLLHFVKESKQDESGMPNNRFLAERTGGTYSTLKVQPAELEDSGVYFCASSFSGSTYEQYFGPGTRLTVT.

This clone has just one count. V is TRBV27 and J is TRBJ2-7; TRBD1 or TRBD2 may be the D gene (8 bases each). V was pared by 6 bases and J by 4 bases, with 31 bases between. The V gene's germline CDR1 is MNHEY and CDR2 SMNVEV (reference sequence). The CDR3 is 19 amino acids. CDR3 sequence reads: CASSLGWGLGTGGVYEQYF. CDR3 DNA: TGTGCCAGCAGCCTTGGGTGGGGACTAGGAACAGGGGGGGTTTACGAGCAGTACTTC.

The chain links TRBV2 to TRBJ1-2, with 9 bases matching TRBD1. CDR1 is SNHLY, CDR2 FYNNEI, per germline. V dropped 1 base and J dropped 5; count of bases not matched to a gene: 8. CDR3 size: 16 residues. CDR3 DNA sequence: TGTGCCAGCAGTGAAGTGGAACAGGGGGCAACGTATGGCTACACCTTC. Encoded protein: CASSEVEQGATYGYTF.

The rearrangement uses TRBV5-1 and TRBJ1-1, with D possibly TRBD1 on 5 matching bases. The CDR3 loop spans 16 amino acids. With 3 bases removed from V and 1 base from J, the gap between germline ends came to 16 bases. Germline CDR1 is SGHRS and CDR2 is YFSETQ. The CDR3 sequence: CASSYYPGRKNTEAFF. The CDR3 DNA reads TGCGCCAGCAGCTACTACCCGGGACGGAAGAACACTGAAGCTTTCTTT.

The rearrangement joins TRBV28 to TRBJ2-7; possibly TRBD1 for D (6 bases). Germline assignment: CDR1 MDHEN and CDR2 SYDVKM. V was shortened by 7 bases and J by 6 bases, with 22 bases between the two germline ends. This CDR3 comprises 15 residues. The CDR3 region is CASKKSPQGRVEQYF. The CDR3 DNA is TGTGCCAGCAAGAAGTCCCCACAGGGCCGGGTCGAGCAGTACTTC. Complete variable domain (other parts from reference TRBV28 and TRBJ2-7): DVKVTQSSRYLVKRTGEKVFLECVQDMDHENMFWYRQDPGLGLRLIYFSYDVKMKEKGDIPEGYSVSREKKERFSLILESASTNQTSMYLCASKKSPQGRVEQYFGPGTRLTVT.

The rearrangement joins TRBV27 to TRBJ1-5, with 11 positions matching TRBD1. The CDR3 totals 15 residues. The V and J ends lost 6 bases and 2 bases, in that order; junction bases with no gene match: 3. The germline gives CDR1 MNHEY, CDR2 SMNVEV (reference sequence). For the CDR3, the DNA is TGTGCCAGCAGGGGGACAGGGGGAGGCAATCAGCCCCAGCATTTT. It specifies CASRGTGGGNQPQHF.

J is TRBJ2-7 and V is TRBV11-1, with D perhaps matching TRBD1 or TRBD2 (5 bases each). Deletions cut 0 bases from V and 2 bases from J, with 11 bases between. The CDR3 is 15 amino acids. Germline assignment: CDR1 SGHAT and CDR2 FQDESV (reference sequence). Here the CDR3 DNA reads TGTGCCAGCAGCTTAGCACCAGGGACCGCCTACGAGCAGTACTTC. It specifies CASSLAPGTAYEQYF.

CDR3 DNA sequence: TGTGCCAGCAGCGTAGGTGGACCGGGGGTATACGAGCAGTACTTC. It codes for CASSVGGPGVYEQYF. The V and J genes are TRBV9 and TRBJ2-7; D is possibly TRBD2 (6 bases). The germline CDR1 and CDR2 sequences are SGDLS and YYNGEE. The CDR3 runs to 15 residues. Trimming removed 0 bases at V and 4 bases at J, with 14 bases between.

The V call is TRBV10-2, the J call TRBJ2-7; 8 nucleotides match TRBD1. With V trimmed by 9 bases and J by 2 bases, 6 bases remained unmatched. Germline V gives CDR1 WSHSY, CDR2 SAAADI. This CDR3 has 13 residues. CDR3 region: CASFGTGTYEQYF. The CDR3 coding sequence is TGCGCCAGTTTCGGGACAGGCACCTACGAGCAGTACTTC.

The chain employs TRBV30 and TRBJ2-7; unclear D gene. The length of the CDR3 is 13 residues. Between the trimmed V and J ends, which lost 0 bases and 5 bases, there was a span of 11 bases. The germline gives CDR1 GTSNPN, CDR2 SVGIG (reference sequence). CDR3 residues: CAWSVQGYNEQYF. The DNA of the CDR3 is TGTGCCTGGAGTGTACAAGGGTATAACGAGCAGTACTTC.

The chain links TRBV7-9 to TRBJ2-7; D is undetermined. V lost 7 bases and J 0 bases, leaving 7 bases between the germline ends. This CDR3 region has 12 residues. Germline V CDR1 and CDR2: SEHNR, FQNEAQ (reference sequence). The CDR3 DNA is TGTGCCAGCACCTTTAGCTCCTACGAGCAGTACTTC. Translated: CASTFSSYEQYF.

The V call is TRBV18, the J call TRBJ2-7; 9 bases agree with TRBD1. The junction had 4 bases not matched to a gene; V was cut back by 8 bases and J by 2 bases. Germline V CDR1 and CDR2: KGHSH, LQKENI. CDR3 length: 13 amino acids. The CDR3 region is CASTWTGAYEQYF. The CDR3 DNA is TGTGCCAGCACTTGGACAGGGGCCTACGAGCAGTACTTC.

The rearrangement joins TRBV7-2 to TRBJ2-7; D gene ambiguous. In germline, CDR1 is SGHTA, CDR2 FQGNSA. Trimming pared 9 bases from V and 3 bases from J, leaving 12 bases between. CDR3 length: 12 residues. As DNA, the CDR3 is TGTGCCAGTCAACTTAGAGGCTACGAGCAGTACTTC. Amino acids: CASQLRGYEQYF.